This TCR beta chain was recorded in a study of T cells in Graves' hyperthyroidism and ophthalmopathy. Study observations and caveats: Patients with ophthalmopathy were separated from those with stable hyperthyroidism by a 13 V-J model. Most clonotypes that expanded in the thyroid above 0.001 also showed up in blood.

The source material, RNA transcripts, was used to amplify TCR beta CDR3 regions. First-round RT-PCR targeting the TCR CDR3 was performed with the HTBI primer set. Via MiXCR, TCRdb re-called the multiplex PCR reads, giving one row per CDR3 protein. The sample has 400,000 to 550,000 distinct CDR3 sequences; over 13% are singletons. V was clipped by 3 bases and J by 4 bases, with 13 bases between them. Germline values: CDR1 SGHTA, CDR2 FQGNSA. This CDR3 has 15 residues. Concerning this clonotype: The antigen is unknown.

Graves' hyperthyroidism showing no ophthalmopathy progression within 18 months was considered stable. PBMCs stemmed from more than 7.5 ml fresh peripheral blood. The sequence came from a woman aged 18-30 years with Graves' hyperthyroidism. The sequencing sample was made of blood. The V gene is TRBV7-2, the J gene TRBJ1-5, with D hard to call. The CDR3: CASSLPPGSNQPQHF. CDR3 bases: TGTGCCAGCAGCTTGCCCCCGGGATCGAATCAGCCCCAGCATTTT.